Sequencing of this T cell receptor beta chain was carried out in a study of blood T cell repertoires in COVID-19. Enrollees, about 18 to 89 years old, lived in 24 US areas. TCRdb's copy holds only in-frame clones and misses some; the assay was immunoSEQ multiplex PCR. The sample includes roughly 150,000 clones, around 80% of them seen just once. The V end lost 6 bases, the J end lost 4 bases, and 10 bases lay between the germline ends. The germline V gene encodes CDR1 LGHDT and CDR2 YNNKEL (reference sequence). The CDR3 covers 14 residues. This sequence was found in a woman in her 50s who had recovered from COVID-19. V is TRBV3-1 (or the pseudogene TRBV3-2) and J is TRBJ1-6; D is perhaps TRBD1 (6 bases). Sample: PBMCs or T cells enriched from blood (not recorded which). The CDR3 DNA is TGTGCCAGCAGAAGTGACAGGTATAATTCACCCCTCCACTTT. It codes for CASRSDRYNSPLHF.